The 9 T cell receptor beta chains in this list originate from one sample, sequenced in a study of Graves' ophthalmopathy and Graves' hyperthyroidism. The TCR beta CDR3 regions underwent amplification from RNA transcripts. First-round RT-PCR employed HTBI primers, with a second-round multiplex PCR after it. In TCRdb, the multiplex PCR reads were re-called with MiXCR into one record per CDR3 protein. Of 600,000 to 700,000 distinct CDR3 sequences in the sample, just over 40% were seen once. Input material: peripheral blood. The receptors shown here come from an adult man with Graves' ophthalmopathy.

The table lists this clonotype with many counts. The chain combines TRBV2 with TRBJ1-5; 9 bases are shared with TRBD1. The length of the CDR3 is 16 residues. V trimming: 5 bases; J trimming: 2 bases; junction bases outside the gene matches: 7. Germline lookup yields CDR1 SNHLY and CDR2 FYNNEI. CDR3 DNA: TGTGCCAGCAGTCGCAGACAGGGGGTGGGCAATCAGCCCCAGCATTTT. Its translation is CASSRRQGVGNQPQHF.

Only a few counts were recorded for this clonotype. A junction boundary mismatches the germline segment, possibly from a read error. The genes are TRBV10-2 and TRBJ1-2, with 7 nucleotides matching TRBD1. The germline V gene has CDR1 WSHSY and CDR2 SAAADI. There are 13 residues in the CDR3. CDR3 in amino acids: CASSEDRVYGYTF. The DNA of the CDR3 is TGTGCCAGCAGTGAAGACAGGGTCTATGGCTACACCTTC.

The chain employs TRBV7-9 and TRBJ1-1; maybe TRBD1 (6 bases). V was pared by 7 bases and J by 4 bases, with 19 bases between. Germline V gene lookup returns CDR1 SEHNR and CDR2 FQNEAQ (reference sequence). The CDR3 sequence is 15 residues long. The CDR3: CASTDSGGLSTEAFF. CDR3 nucleotide sequence: TGTGCCAGCACCGACTCTGGGGGGCTGAGCACTGAAGCTTTCTTT. Full variable domain (missing parts from reference TRBV7-9 and TRBJ1-1): DTGVSQNPRHKITKRGQNVTFRCDPISEHNRLYWYRQTLGQGPEFLTYFQNEAQLEKSRLLSDRFSAERPKGSFSTLEIQRTEQGDSAMYLCASTDSGGLSTEAFFGQGTRLTVV.

This clonotype was detected a few times. This chain connects TRBV3-1 to TRBJ1-4; possibly TRBD1 for D (5 bases). CDR1 is LGHDT, CDR2 YNNKEL, per germline (reference sequence). The V and J ends lost 2 bases and 10 bases respectively, with 17 bases between them. The CDR3 has 15 amino acids. DNA for the CDR3: TGTGCCAGCAGCCAATCGGCAGGGAGATTGGGAAAACTGTTTTTT. Its protein is CASSQSAGRLGKLFF. Full variable domain (remainder filled in from reference TRBV3-1 and TRBJ1-4): DTAVSQTPKYLVTQMGNDKSIKCEQNLGHDTMYWYKQDSKKFLKIMFSYNNKELIINETVPNRFSPKSPDKAHLNLHINSLELGDSAVYFCASSQSAGRLGKLFFGSGTQLSVL.

In DNA form, the CDR3 reads TGTGCCAGCAGTGACAGTGGGCGAGGGACCAACTCTAACTATGGCTACACCTTC. This encodes CASSDSGRGTNSNYGYTF. The gene calls are TRBV6-4 and TRBJ1-2; possibly TRBD1 for D (5 bases). CDR3 length: 18 residues. Trimming took off 2 bases at V and 0 bases at J, with 19 bases between the two ends. CDR1 is MRHNA, CDR2 SNTAGT, per germline.

CDR3: CATSVGRYTDTQYF. In DNA, the CDR3 is TGTGCCACCAGTGTGGGGCGCTACACAGATACGCAGTATTTT. The V gene is TRBV24-1, the J gene TRBJ2-3; a possible D gene is TRBD1 (5 bases). CDR3 length: 14 amino acids. From germline, CDR1 is KGHDR and CDR2 SFDVKD. The V end lost 5 bases, the J end lost 2 bases, and 10 bases lay between the germline ends.

This clonotype was counted between two and nine times. The J gene is TRBJ2-7, the V gene TRBV5-1; 11 bases line up with TRBD2. This CDR3 has 15 amino acids. From germline, CDR1 is SGHRS and CDR2 YFSETQ. V dropped 4 bases and J dropped 2; count of bases not matched to a gene: 5. CDR3: CASSLDSGGAYEQYF. The CDR3 bases are TGCGCCAGCAGCCTGGATAGCGGGGGGGCCTACGAGCAGTACTTC.

This clonotype has a handful of counts. The chain has TRBV5-8 and TRBJ2-7, with 8 bases that match TRBD2. V dropped 4 bases and J dropped 3; count of bases not matched to a gene: 9. Per germline, CDR1 SGHTS and CDR2 YDEGEE. The CDR3 runs 15 residues. Here the CDR3 reads CASSQEVAGLYEQYF. DNA of the CDR3: TGTGCCAGCAGCCAAGAGGTAGCGGGACTCTACGAGCAGTACTTC.

For this clonotype: At one end, the junction sequence differs from germline, possibly due to a read error. The chain uses TRBV7-9 and TRBJ1-5; 7 nucleotides align to TRBD1. The germline V gene encodes CDR1 SEHNR and CDR2 FQNEAQ (reference sequence). This CDR3 spans 15 amino acids. The DNA for the CDR3 is TGCGCCAGCAGCCAAGATGACAGGGTTCGTCAGCCCCAGCATTTT. It codes for CASSQDDRVRQPQHF.